This T cell receptor beta chain was sequenced during a study of cytomegalovirus exposure and HLA in healthy donors. Overall study results and limits: Confirmation was obtained in vitro that a few CMV-associated chains are specific for CMV antigens. Within the data, a cluster of highly shared sequence variants was likely a sequencing artifact. In a later analysis, common viral pathogens appeared linked to several of the most significant clusters.

A remark on this clone: Antigen specificity is unknown.

Losses at the gene ends were 5 bases for V and 7 bases for J; bases not matched to a gene: 16. The CDR3 length is 16 residues. Germline CDR1 reads SEHNR; CDR2 reads FQNEAQ (reference sequence). The PCR used 60 Vbeta and 13 Jbeta primers. Repertoires were generated with immunoSEQ multiplex PCR, while TCRdb's copy carries only in-frame clones and drops some. Of 180,000 or so clones in the sample, 60% to 80% were seen once. The J gene is TRBJ1-2, the V gene TRBV7-9; TRBD1 matches 7 bases. The sample taken for sequencing was PBMCs. This sequence was found in a man in his forties or fifties in good health and CMV-seropositive. The CDR3 here is CASSQGGGIPYFGYTF. In nucleotides, the CDR3 is TGTGCCAGCAGCCAAGGGGGCGGCATACCTTACTTTGGCTACACCTTC.